These T cell receptor beta chains were read from a single sample in a study of post-analysis software for immune sequencing data. TCRdb analysed the PCR reads with MiXCR anew, one entry per CDR3 protein. The repertoire holds more than 500,000 distinct CDR3 sequences, around 34% seen once, with 5% to 6% in the top ten. The sample consisted of blood. Receptors were obtained from a girl younger than 18 with multiple sclerosis. Each CDR3 is given with its conserved first and last residue. The D gene is left open where the match is weak. Clone size is stated in some rows and not others, as once, few, many or a class when expanded.

>TRBD1|TRBV3-1|.|TRBJ2-1
CASSQRQGGNEQFF
TGTGCCAGCAGCCAAAGACAGGGTGGGAATGAGCAGTTCTTC
>.|TRBV5-1|few|TRBJ2-2
CASSLVQGTGELFF
TGCGCCAGCAGCTTGGTCCAGGGCACCGGGGAGCTGTTTTTT
>TRBD1|TRBV7-6|.|TRBJ2-1
CASSSNRGRGEQFF
TGTGCCAGCAGCTCAAACAGGGGGCGAGGTGAGCAGTTCTTC
>.|TRBV18|.|TRBJ1-5
CASSPPMEDQPQHF
TGTGCCAGCTCGCCCCCAATGGAGGATCAGCCCCAGCATTTT
>.|TRBV5-1|many|TRBJ1-1
CASSLRVNTEAFF
TGCGCCAGCAGCTTGCGAGTGAACACTGAAGCTTTCTTT
>.|TRBV12-3/TRBV12-4|.|TRBJ1-6
CASSLMAGADSPLHF
TGTGCCAGCAGTTTAATGGCGGGGGCAGATTCACCCCTCCACTTT
>.|TRBV24-1|many|TRBJ2-1
CATSHRTLTNEQFF
TGTGCCACCAGTCACAGGACCCTTACTAATGAGCAGTTCTTC
>TRBD1|TRBV27|few|TRBJ2-7
CASSKTGGAYEQYF
TGTGCCAGCAGTAAGACAGGGGGGGCCTACGAGCAGTACTTC
>.|TRBV12-5|.|TRBJ2-7
CASGLVTGARIYEQYF
TGTGCTAGTGGTTTGGTAACGGGGGCGAGGATTTACGAGCAGTACTTC
>TRBD1|TRBV5-1|few|TRBJ2-7
CASSSWDSPYEQYF
TGCGCCAGCAGCTCGTGGGACAGCCCCTACGAGCAGTACTTC
>TRBD1|TRBV20-1|.|TRBJ1-1
CSAGTVPGQGMNTEAFF
TGCAGTGCCGGCACTGTCCCGGGACAGGGGATGAACACTGAAGCTTTCTTT
>.|TRBV6-1|.|TRBJ1-2
CASSSWGTSNYGYTF
TGTGCCAGCAGCTCATGGGGGACTTCTAACTATGGCTACACCTTC
>TRBD1|TRBV4-1|.|TRBJ2-7
CASSEARDRGSEAQYF
TGCGCCAGCAGCGAAGCCCGTGACAGGGGGTCGGAGGCCCAGTACTTC
>.|TRBV5-1|few|TRBJ2-1
CASSLRAQRGYNEQFF
TGCGCCAGCAGCTTGCGGGCACAAAGGGGTTACAATGAGCAGTTCTTC
>TRBD2|TRBV12-3/TRBV12-4|.|TRBJ2-3
CASNTGTSNGDTQYF
TGTGCCAGCAATACCGGGACTAGTAACGGAGATACGCAGTATTTT
>.|TRBV11-1|many|TRBJ1-2
CASSSHTSGQNGYTF
TGTGCCAGCAGCTCCCATACTTCCGGTCAAAATGGCTACACCTTC
>TRBD1|TRBV2|.|TRBJ1-1
CASKSTGADTEAFF
TGTGCCAGCAAATCTACAGGGGCGGACACTGAAGCTTTCTTT
>.|TRBV18|.|TRBJ2-5
CASAPSSAETQYF
TGTGCCAGCGCACCATCCTCTGCGGAGACCCAGTACTTC
>.|TRBV6-1|.|TRBJ2-1
CASSLTVYGGNGQFF
TGTGCCAGTTCATTGACAGTTTACGGGGGCAATGGGCAGTTCTTC
>TRBD1|TRBV6-5|few|TRBJ1-5
CASSYTGGGNQPQHF
TGTGCCAGCAGTTACACAGGGGGCGGCAATCAGCCCCAGCATTTT
>TRBD1|TRBV10-3|few|TRBJ1-2
CAISEPRDSLYGYTF
TGTGCCATCAGTGAACCCCGGGACAGCCTCTATGGCTACACCTTC
>TRBD2|TRBV7-9|once|TRBJ2-3
CASSFTGTSGTDTQYF
TGTGCCAGCAGCTTCACCGGGACTAGCGGCACAGATACGCAGTATTTT
>.|TRBV29-1|few|TRBJ2-1
CSVGSFWGFSNEQFF
TGCAGCGTTGGGTCTTTCTGGGGGTTCTCCAATGAGCAGTTCTTC
>.|TRBV29-1|.|TRBJ2-1
CSVDFKGAGSYNEQFF
TGCAGCGTTGACTTTAAAGGGGCAGGGTCCTACAATGAGCAGTTCTTC